What follows is one TCR beta chain and its context. These data come from a study of blood T cells in healthy people across ages. Using a J-beta primer mix together with a sample-barcoded 5' primer, a second PCR was run for roughly 6 to 12 cycles. TCRdb reprocessed the 5' RACE reads via MiXCR and lists one record per CDR3 protein. Among around 1,000,000 distinct CDR3 sequences, about 25% were seen once, and the ten largest hold about 0.69%. V dropped 4 bases and J dropped 6; count of bases not matched to a gene: 19. Germline V lookup: CDR1 MDHEN, CDR2 SYDVKM. The CDR3 is 18 amino acids. These data are also associated with another study on T cells of mothers and their children.

The sequence was collected from a girl aged 2 to 10 in good health. The chain joins TRBV28 to TRBJ1-1, with 8 bases that match TRBD1. The sequencing input was blood. CDR3 in amino acids: CASSSSWTGRGFNAEAFF. The CDR3, as DNA: TGTGCCAGCAGTTCATCCTGGACAGGGAGGGGATTTAACGCTGAAGCTTTCTTT.